The 32 T cell receptor beta chains in this list originate from one sample, sequenced in a study of control samples from healthy donors and cancer patients. Clones were sequenced by immunoSEQ multiplex PCR, and TCRdb holds only the in-frame ones, with some missing. The sample consists of roughly 130,000 clones, 80% to 95% of them appearing once. The sample comprised blood. The receptor source for this set is a man aged 25-45 years in good health.

The chain couples TRBV5-4 to TRBJ2-2; TRBD1 matches 10 bases. The CDR3 is 16 amino acids. Trimming took 0 bases from V and 4 from J; bases not matched to a gene: 3. Germline assignment: CDR1 SGHNT and CDR2 YYREEE (reference sequence). The CDR3 nucleotides read TGTGCCAGCAGCTTGGGACAGGGGGCCGTCACCGGGGAGCTGTTTTTT. This encodes CASSLGQGAVTGELFF.

This chain joins TRBV27 and TRBJ2-7; D possibly corresponds to TRBD1 (5 bases). The CDR3 is 13 residues long. Germline V CDR1 and CDR2: MNHEY, SMNVEV (reference sequence). The V end lost 4 bases, the J end lost 6 bases, and 13 bases lay between the germline ends. The CDR3 region has the DNA TGTGCCAGCAGTTCTCTTATCCAGGGCGAGCAGTACTTC. Amino acid sequence: CASSSLIQGEQYF.

CDR3 sequence reads: CASRRKTQGNSPLHF. The CDR3 DNA follows: TGTGCCAGCAGAAGGAAAACCCAAGGGAATTCACCCCTCCACTTT. The rearrangement links TRBV6-5 to TRBJ1-6; D is uncertain. Germline lookup yields CDR1 MNHEY and CDR2 SVGAGI. CDR3 length: 15 residues. The ends were cut back, 6 bases at V and 7 bases at J, with 16 bases in the middle.

The chain has TRBV29-1 and TRBJ1-2, with D unclear. Germline V gene lookup returns CDR1 SQVTM and CDR2 ANQGSEA. Trimming cost V 2 bases and J 2 bases, with 6 bases left between them. The CDR3 spans 12 residues. This CDR3 is CSVEQVNYGYTF. The CDR3 coding sequence is TGCAGCGTTGAACAAGTGAACTATGGCTACACCTTC.

V gene TRBV7-6 combines with J gene TRBJ1-3, with TRBD1 matching over 11 bases. CDR1 and CDR2 from the germline V gene are SGHVS and FNYEAQ. The CDR3 runs to 16 residues. V lost 1 base and J lost 3; bases outside the gene matches: 2. CDR3 coding DNA: TGTGCCAGCAGCTTAGGGACAGGGGGCGGTGGAAACACCATATATTTT. It codes for CASSLGTGGGGNTIYF.

This sequence joins TRBV30 and TRBJ2-3; D is possibly TRBD1 or TRBD2 (5 bases each). The CDR3 is 14 residues long. The germline V and J ends were trimmed by 3 bases and 4 bases, with 14 bases remaining between them. The V gene's germline CDR1 is GTSNPN and CDR2 SVGIG (reference sequence). For the CDR3, the DNA is TGTGCCTGGAGGACCGAGGGGAACTCAGATACGCAGTATTTT. Amino acid sequence: CAWRTEGNSDTQYF.

CDR3 amino acids: CASSTQAGTGYTF. Written as DNA, the CDR3 is TGTGCCAGCAGTACACAGGCCGGGACTGGCTACACCTTC. The chain carries TRBV6-5 and TRBJ1-2; a weak D match, TRBD1 (5 bases). Deletions cut 5 bases from V and 7 bases from J, with 14 bases between. Germline-derived CDR1 and CDR2 are MNHEY and SVGAGI. There are 13 residues in the CDR3.

The rearrangement joins TRBV19 to TRBJ2-3; 7 bases are a match to TRBD2. The CDR3 has 14 amino acids. V lost 8 bases, J lost 3 bases, and 8 bases stayed unmatched. Germline assignment: CDR1 LNHDA and CDR2 SQIVND (reference sequence). The CDR3 nucleotides read TGTGCCAGTGGCTCGGGAGGTCCAACAGATACGCAGTATTTT. Its protein product is CASGSGGPTDTQYF.

This clone has just one count. The V and J genes are TRBV28 and TRBJ2-7, with TRBD1 matching 10 bases. From germline, CDR1 is MDHEN and CDR2 SYDVKM. This CDR3 comprises 16 residues. V was pared by 2 bases and J by 2 bases, with 6 bases of the junction left unmatched. This CDR3 is CASSLGQGELTYEQYF. In DNA, the CDR3 is TGTGCCAGCAGTTTAGGACAGGGGGAGTTGACCTACGAGCAGTACTTC.

The DNA of the CDR3 is TGTGCCAGCAGCCAAGTCCTTAGGAGCACAGATACGCAGTATTTT. It translates to CASSQVLRSTDTQYF. The chain is built from TRBV14 and TRBJ2-3; no firm D call. The V gene's germline CDR1 is SGHDN and CDR2 FVKESK. Trimming left V 1 base short and J 0 bases short, with 8 bases between. The CDR3 contains 15 residues.

This clone has only a few counts. V usage is TRBV21-1 and J usage is TRBJ1-2; the table's D call of TRBD1 was not tested on the DNA. TRBV21-1 is a pseudogene locus. The CDR3 runs to 19 residues. This CDR3 is CASSSPPGQGAFCLGGYTF. The CDR3 DNA reads as TGTGCCAGCAGCTCCCCACCGGGACAGGGGGCGTTTTGTCTGGGTGGCTACACCTTC.

CDR3 in amino acids: CASSQGGRNEQFF. CDR3 nucleotide sequence: TGCGCCAGCAGCCAAGGGGGGCGCAATGAGCAGTTCTTC. This chain joins TRBV4-1 and TRBJ2-1; weak D call: TRBD1 (6 bases). CDR1 is MGHRA, CDR2 YSYEKL, per germline. V lost 1 base to trimming and J lost 6 bases, with 7 bases between them. CDR3 length equals 13 residues.

The chain links TRBV11-3 to TRBJ2-1; 8 bases align to TRBD1. CDR1 and CDR2 (germline): SGHNT, YENEEA. V dropped 5 bases and J dropped 3; count of bases not matched to a gene: 6. The CDR3 is made up of 15 amino acids. CDR3 protein: CASSGRTGFYNEQFF. DNA of the CDR3: TGTGCCAGCAGCGGACGGACAGGGTTCTACAATGAGCAGTTCTTC.

The chain uses TRBV28 and TRBJ2-7; 10 bases are shared with TRBD2. The germline V gene encodes CDR1 MDHEN and CDR2 SYDVKM. The ends lost 6 bases at V and 4 bases at J; junction bases unmatched: 9. The CDR3 covers 15 residues. DNA of the CDR3: TGTGCCAGCAGCCTCGTTCTGGGACTAGCGTACGAGCAGTACTTC. Its protein is CASSLVLGLAYEQYF.

This chain links TRBV29-1 with TRBJ2-1; D is possibly TRBD1 (6 bases). Germline V gives CDR1 SQVTM, CDR2 ANQGSEA. This CDR3 is 13 amino acids long. The V end was cut by 4 bases, the J end by 7 bases, with 14 bases between. CDR3 nucleotides: TGCAGCGTTGCCGACAGGAAAAGAAATGAGCAGTTCTTC. It yields the protein CSVADRKRNEQFF.

The CDR3 nucleotides are TGTGCCAGCAGCGTAGTGGGCAGCTCTGGAAACACCATATATTTT. It codes for CASSVVGSSGNTIYF. The chain couples TRBV9 to TRBJ1-3; D is uncertain. V was shortened by 0 bases and J by 0 bases, with 7 bases between the two germline ends. Germline CDR1 reads SGDLS; CDR2 reads YYNGEE. This CDR3 spans 15 amino acids.

This chain connects TRBV5-5 to TRBJ2-7; the D is unclear. Trimming left V 2 bases short and J 3 bases short, with 12 bases between. The CDR3 sequence is 14 residues long. Germline V gene lookup returns CDR1 SGHKS and CDR2 YYEKEE (reference sequence). This CDR3 is CASSFSPIDYEQYF. The CDR3 DNA reads TGTGCCAGCAGCTTCTCGCCTATAGACTACGAGCAGTACTTC.

The rearrangement joins TRBV19 to TRBJ2-7, with TRBD2 matching over 9 bases. This CDR3 contains 15 residues. V dropped 6 bases and J dropped 7; count of bases not matched to a gene: 13. Germline V lookup: CDR1 LNHDA, CDR2 SQIVND (reference sequence). CDR3 loop: CASRRGLAGVEEQYF. As DNA, the CDR3 is TGTGCCAGTAGGAGGGGTTTAGCGGGAGTGGAAGAGCAGTACTTC.

This clone was observed a single time. V gene TRBV4-1 combines with J gene TRBJ2-7; D might be TRBD1 or TRBD2, each matching 5 bases. Trimming pared 1 base from V and 3 bases from J, leaving 16 bases between. Germline V CDR1 and CDR2: MGHRA, YSYEKL. CDR3 length: 16 residues. The CDR3: CASSQGTGLRSYEQYF. The CDR3 nucleotides are TGCGCCAGCAGCCAAGGAACGGGGCTGAGAAGCTACGAGCAGTACTTC.

This rearrangement joins TRBV7-2 to TRBJ2-1, with D possibly TRBD1 on 5 matching bases. Deletions cut 0 bases from V and 5 bases from J, with 8 bases between. CDR1 SGHTA and CDR2 FQGNSA come from the germline V gene. The CDR3 covers 14 residues. The CDR3 spells CASSLATDNNEQFF. The CDR3 region has the DNA TGTGCCAGCAGCTTAGCGACAGATAACAATGAGCAGTTCTTC.

This rearrangement joins TRBV10-3 to TRBJ1-5; D unresolved. V dropped 0 bases and J dropped 4 bases, with 10 bases sitting between them. CDR1 and CDR2 (germline): ENHRY, SYGVKD. The CDR3 length is 15 residues. CDR3 DNA: TGTGCCATCAGTGAGTCGCTCGCTATTAATCAGCCCCAGCATTTT. Protein product: CAISESLAINQPQHF.

This rearrangement joins TRBV30 to TRBJ1-2; 9 nucleotides line up with TRBD1. Trimming removed 2 bases from V and 8 bases from J; junction bases left unmatched: 18. The germline V gene has CDR1 GTSNPN and CDR2 SVGIG (reference sequence). The CDR3 covers 17 residues. The CDR3 protein is CAWSQQRWVQGARGYTF. The CDR3 DNA follows: TGTGCCTGGAGTCAACAAAGATGGGTACAGGGGGCGCGGGGCTACACCTTC.

V is TRBV2 and J is TRBJ1-2, with TRBD1 identical over 8 bases. Germline CDR1 is SNHLY and CDR2 is FYNNEI. J gave up 6 bases and V 7 bases, and 7 bases lay outside the gene matches. The CDR3 is 13 residues long. CDR3 residues: CASTPGQGHGYTF. CDR3 in DNA: TGTGCCAGCACCCCAGGACAGGGTCATGGCTACACCTTC.

The genes are TRBV5-6 and TRBJ1-2; TRBD1 is a possible D gene (6 bases). The CDR3 consists of 15 residues. The germline CDR1 and CDR2 sequences are SGHDT and YYEEEE. Trimming took 0 bases from V and 4 from J, leaving 13 bases between them. The CDR3 DNA is TGTGCCAGCAGCTTGGTAGACGGACAGATCTATGGCTACACCTTC. It translates to CASSLVDGQIYGYTF.

The V and J genes are TRBV11-2 and TRBJ2-5; no definite D call. This CDR3 is built from 12 residues. Trimming pared 6 bases from V and 0 bases from J, leaving 5 bases between. Germline lookup yields CDR1 SGHAT and CDR2 FQNNGV. This CDR3 is CASRQYQETQYF. In nucleotides, the CDR3 is TGTGCCAGCAGACAGTACCAAGAGACCCAGTACTTC.

The V gene is TRBV9, the J gene TRBJ2-5, with no clear D. V gave up 3 bases and J gave up 5 bases, with 17 bases separating them. CDR1 SGDLS and CDR2 YYNGEE come from the germline V gene. The CDR3 has 15 amino acids. The CDR3 here is CASSGGSHSQETQYF. CDR3 coding DNA: TGTGCCAGCAGCGGGGGTAGCCACTCCCAGGAGACCCAGTACTTC.

The V gene is TRBV7-9, the J gene TRBJ1-1, with 7 bases lining up with TRBD1. Germline CDR1 SEHNR, CDR2 FQNEAQ (reference sequence). This CDR3 spans 14 amino acids. Unmatched junction bases numbered 10, after V lost 8 bases and J lost 4 bases. CDR3 region: CASVTGAFGTEAFF. The CDR3 DNA reads as TGTGCCAGCGTAACAGGGGCTTTCGGCACTGAAGCTTTCTTT.

This chain uses TRBV7-9 with TRBJ2-7; 9 nucleotides align to TRBD1. Per the germline V gene, CDR1 is SEHNR and CDR2 is FQNEAQ (reference sequence). V gave up 5 bases and J gave up 7 bases; unmatched junction bases: 6. There are 13 residues in the CDR3. The CDR3 is CASSPGTGREQYF. The CDR3 DNA reads as TGTGCCAGCAGCCCCGGGACAGGGCGGGAGCAGTACTTC.

This clone has a single count. This chain joins TRBV3-1 (or the pseudogene TRBV3-2) and TRBJ2-5; no firm D call. Germline V lookup: CDR1 LGHDT, CDR2 YNNKEL (reference sequence). The CDR3 is 12 residues long. Between the trimmed V and J ends, which lost 2 bases and 5 bases, there was a span of 6 bases. DNA for the CDR3: TGTGCCAGCAGCCAACGGGTGGAGACCCAGTACTTC. It codes for CASSQRVETQYF.

V usage is TRBV6-5 and J usage is TRBJ1-2; D unresolved. The CDR3 has 14 residues. Germline CDR1 and CDR2: MNHEY and SVGAGI. The ends were cut back, 7 bases at V and 5 bases at J, with 17 bases in the middle. The CDR3 is CASTTNDGLYGYTF. CDR3 bases: TGTGCCAGCACCACCAACGACGGGCTTTATGGCTACACCTTC.

The chain uses TRBV21-1 and TRBJ1-2; the table's D call TRBD1 went unverified against the DNA. TRBV21-1 is an annotated pseudogene. CDR3 length: 11 residues. DNA of the CDR3: TGTGCCAGCAGCTCAGGGAATGGCTACACCTTC. Its protein is CASSSGNGYTF.

This clone appeared a single time. This rearrangement joins TRBV4-2 to TRBJ2-1; 9 nucleotides align to TRBD2. This CDR3 is 16 amino acids long. Germline V gene data show CDR1 as LGHNA and CDR2 as YNFKEQ. V lost 6 bases, J lost 4 bases, and 10 bases stayed unmatched. The CDR3 protein is CASSRGLASGYNEQFF. The CDR3 DNA sequence: TGTGCCAGCAGTCGGGGACTAGCTAGCGGTTACAATGAGCAGTTCTTC.